The entry below gives a single TCR beta chain sequence along with its context. Its antigen is unidentified. This sample stems from a study of CD8 T cells in Susac syndrome. Overall study findings and caveats: Regarding the TCR sequencing and HLA analysis, the study admitted that a relatively small number of individuals were involved.

This CDR3 is built from 16 residues. V was trimmed by 3 bases and J by 0 bases, leaving 11 bases between them. Germline CDR1 and CDR2: MNHEY and SMNVEV (reference sequence). RNA in amounts of roughly 0.5 to 1 ug was reverse transcribed with random hexamers. TCRdb fed the immunoSEQ multiplex PCR reads into MiXCR, producing one record per CDR3 protein. Of around 270,000 distinct CDR3 sequences detected, 70% to 90% appear once; the ten largest clones hold approximately 0.2%. The chain uses TRBV27 and TRBJ2-2, with D possibly being TRBD2 (5 bases). The sequencing sample was made of CD8+ T cells from PBMCs. The sequence derives from a human donor with multiple sclerosis. The CDR3 protein is CASSFGVVANTGELFF. The CDR3 DNA reads TGTGCCAGCAGTTTCGGGGTGGTCGCGAACACCGGGGAGCTGTTTTTT.